These 24 T cell receptor beta chains share one sample of origin, sequenced in a study of blood T cell repertoires in COVID-19. The method was immunoSEQ multiplex PCR; TCRdb's version includes in-frame clones alone and lacks a portion of them. This table has some 350,000 clones, around nine tenths appearing once. The material sequenced was peripheral blood. The receptors were gathered from a human donor in a cohort sampled during active COVID-19.

The CDR3: CASSLFLAGSSYNEQFF. Written as DNA, the CDR3 is TGTGCCAGCAGCTTATTTTTAGCGGGGAGCTCCTACAATGAGCAGTTCTTC. The V gene is TRBV7-2, the J gene TRBJ2-1; TRBD2 aligns across 8 bases. The CDR3 spans 17 residues. CDR1 is SGHTA, CDR2 FQGNSA, per germline. Losses at the gene ends were 2 bases for V and 0 bases for J; bases not matched to a gene: 6.

CDR3 amino acids: CASSRARPGGQKDGYTF. The CDR3 DNA is TGTGCCAGCAGTAGAGCACGGCCGGGGGGCCAAAAGGATGGCTACACCTTC. The rearrangement joins TRBV27 to TRBJ1-2, with a tentative D call TRBD1 (6 bases). With 5 bases removed from V and 6 bases from J, the gap between germline ends came to 25 bases. CDR3 length equals 17 residues. Germline values: CDR1 MNHEY, CDR2 SMNVEV (reference sequence).

The J gene is TRBJ2-1, the V gene TRBV6-2 or TRBV6-3; TRBD2 matches 12 bases. Germline CDR1 and CDR2: MNHEY and SVGEGT. The ends lost 5 bases at V and 8 bases at J; junction bases unmatched: 10. This CDR3 region has 16 residues. The CDR3 DNA sequence: TGTGCCAGCAGTCTCCAGACTAGCGGGAGTCTACATGAGCAGTTCTTC. Its protein is CASSLQTSGSLHEQFF.

The gene calls are TRBV28 and TRBJ2-3; 10 bases align to TRBD2. The CDR3 runs 15 residues. The J segment lost 4 bases and the V segment lost 1 base, leaving 2 bases of the junction unmatched. Germline V lookup: CDR1 MDHEN, CDR2 SYDVKM. The CDR3 is CASSLLSGRADTQYF. In nucleotides, the CDR3 is TGTGCCAGCAGTTTATTGAGCGGGAGGGCAGATACGCAGTATTTT.

Only one count was recorded for this clone. The genes are TRBV14 and TRBJ2-7, with TRBD2 matching 10 bases. This CDR3 is 18 amino acids long. The germline CDR1 and CDR2 sequences are SGHDN and FVKESK. V lost 2 bases, J lost 5 bases, and 15 bases stayed unmatched. The chain's CDR3 is CASSQRYRERGGNHEQYF. The CDR3 nucleotides are TGTGCCAGCAGCCAACGTTACCGGGAGCGGGGGGGCAACCACGAGCAGTACTTC.

The V call is TRBV30, the J call TRBJ1-3; D is unresolved. CDR1 and CDR2 (germline): GTSNPN, SVGIG (reference sequence). V lost 6 bases, J lost 8 bases, and 17 bases lay in between. The CDR3 is 13 amino acids. This chain's CDR3 is CACSSRVLDTIYF. The CDR3 DNA reads TGTGCCTGTTCAAGCCGGGTTTTGGACACCATATATTTT.

The V call is TRBV27, the J call TRBJ2-3, with 12 bases that match TRBD2. The germline V gene encodes CDR1 MNHEY and CDR2 SMNVEV (reference sequence). This CDR3 has 20 amino acids. The V segment lost 2 bases and the J segment 1 base; nucleotides outside the gene matches: 13. In nucleotides, the CDR3 is TGTGCCAGCAGTTTAGGGGTCGCTAGCGGGGGGGCGACGGGCACAGATACGCAGTATTTT. Translated: CASSLGVASGGATGTDTQYF.

The chain links TRBV30 to TRBJ1-1, with D possibly TRBD1 on 6 matching bases. Germline values: CDR1 GTSNPN, CDR2 SVGIG (reference sequence). The CDR3 totals 16 residues. The V gene lost 3 bases and the J gene lost 1 base, with 18 bases spanning the gap. CDR3 in amino acids: CAWRGGLGGTNTEAFF. CDR3 coding DNA: TGTGCCTGGAGAGGGGGACTGGGGGGGACGAACACTGAAGCTTTCTTT.

A single count supports this clone. The chain links TRBV5-1 to TRBJ2-6; the match to TRBD2 covers 13 bases. The CDR3 consists of 19 residues. Losses at the gene ends were 5 bases for V and 2 bases for J; bases not matched to a gene: 10. Per the germline V gene, CDR1 is SGHRS and CDR2 is YFSETQ. The CDR3 region has the DNA TGCGCCAGCAGTTACCGGACTAGCGGGAGTCCTCCTGGGGCCAACGTCCTGACTTTC. This codes for CASSYRTSGSPPGANVLTF.

This rearrangement joins TRBV29-1 to TRBJ2-7; tentative D call: TRBD2 (5 bases). Trimming took 6 bases from V and 3 from J, leaving 15 bases between them. Germline V gene sequence: CDR1 SQVTM, CDR2 ANQGSEA. This CDR3 contains 13 residues. The CDR3 DNA follows: TGCAGCGTCGGGTGGTCAGGAGGCTACGAGCAGTACTTC. As protein: CSVGWSGGYEQYF.

This clone was recorded once. The chain recombines TRBV5-4 with TRBJ1-1; 7 bases match TRBD1. The CDR3 consists of 15 residues. Germline-derived CDR1 and CDR2 are SGHNT and YYREEE (reference sequence). V lost 3 bases and J lost 5; bases outside the gene matches: 10. CDR3 nucleotides: TGTGCCAGCAGCTCCCAGACAGGGAGAATAACTGAAGCTTTCTTT. Amino acid sequence: CASSSQTGRITEAFF. The whole variable domain, remainder taken from reference TRBV5-4 and TRBJ1-1, is ETGVTQSPTHLIKTRGQQVTLRCSSQSGHNTVSWYQQALGQGPQFIFQYYREEENGRGNFPPRFSGLQFPNYSSELNVNALELDDSALYLCASSSQTGRITEAFFGQGTRLTVV.

The table lists this clone with a few counts. The chain carries TRBV9 and TRBJ2-1; no reliable D call. The V end was cut by 2 bases, the J end by 0 bases, with 6 bases between. Germline V gives CDR1 SGDLS, CDR2 YYNGEE. The CDR3 sequence is 14 residues long. CDR3 region: CASSVSSSYNEQFF. The DNA for the CDR3 is TGTGCCAGCAGCGTTAGTAGCTCCTACAATGAGCAGTTCTTC.

The chain employs TRBV28 and TRBJ1-5; a possible D gene is TRBD1 (6 bases). This CDR3 is 13 amino acids long. The V gene's germline CDR1 is MDHEN and CDR2 SYDVKM. V was pared by 7 bases and J by 6 bases, with 13 bases between. The CDR3 sequence is CASNLYRVQPQHF. DNA for the CDR3: TGTGCCAGCAATCTATACAGGGTTCAGCCCCAGCATTTT.

The V call is TRBV19, the J call TRBJ1-2; 9 bases fit TRBD1. The CDR3 has 14 residues. Losses at the gene ends were 4 bases for V and 6 bases for J; bases not matched to a gene: 6. From germline, CDR1 is LNHDA and CDR2 SQIVND (reference sequence). CDR3 bases: TGTGCCAGTAGTAGGAGGACAGGGGAAGATGGCTACACCTTC. Protein: CASSRRTGEDGYTF.

A single count supports this clone. The V gene is TRBV6-5, the J gene TRBJ1-2, with a possible D match to TRBD1 (5 bases). The V gene lost 10 bases and the J gene lost 6 bases, with 18 bases spanning the gap. Germline CDR1 reads MNHEY; CDR2 reads SVGAGI. The CDR3 extends over 13 amino acids. The CDR3 loop reads CANSPRGSDGYTF. CDR3 nucleotide sequence: TGTGCCAACTCTCCCCGGGGGAGTGATGGCTACACCTTC.

About this clone: A much larger clone sits a single nucleotide away, making a read error possible. The chain links TRBV9 to TRBJ2-1; 9 bases agree with TRBD2. J was trimmed by 3 bases and V by 0 bases; bases with no gene match: 1. This CDR3 region has 15 residues. Germline V gene sequence: CDR1 SGDLS, CDR2 YYNGEE. The CDR3 bases are TGTGCCAGCAGCGTAGGACTAGCGGACTACAATGAGCAGTTCTTC. It specifies CASSVGLADYNEQFF.

J is TRBJ1-1 and V is TRBV7-3; weak D call: TRBD1 (6 bases). The CDR3 sequence is 16 residues long. The V gene lost 0 bases and the J gene lost 1 base, with 12 bases spanning the gap. Germline CDR1 reads SGHTA; CDR2 reads FQGTGA. DNA for the CDR3: TGTGCCAGCAGCTTAACGGGGGCAGGTCCGAACACTGAAGCTTTCTTT. It is translated as CASSLTGAGPNTEAFF.

The chain uses TRBV5-7 and TRBJ1-1; D ambiguous. TRBV5-7 is an ORF; its function is uncertain. V was pared by 4 bases and J by 6 bases, with 7 bases between. This CDR3 is 11 amino acids long. Here the CDR3 DNA reads TGTGCCAGCAGCCTGAAGCCTGAAGCTTTCTTT. The encoded protein is CASSLKPEAFF.

The CDR3 here is CASSYSGLFYEQYF. The DNA of the CDR3 is TGTGCCAGCAGTTACTCGGGACTCTTCTACGAGCAGTACTTC. V is TRBV27 and J is TRBJ2-7; maybe TRBD2 (6 bases). The CDR3 totals 14 residues. Germline lookup yields CDR1 MNHEY and CDR2 SMNVEV (reference sequence). With 4 bases removed from V and 3 bases from J, the gap between germline ends came to 13 bases.

The rearrangement uses TRBV19 and TRBJ1-5, with D tentatively TRBD1 (5 bases). This CDR3 has 16 residues. V shed 0 bases and J shed 4 bases, with 13 bases lying between them. CDR1 LNHDA and CDR2 SQIVND come from the germline V gene (reference sequence). CDR3 in amino acids: CASSIDHQGGNQPQHF. CDR3 DNA sequence: TGTGCCAGTAGTATAGATCACCAGGGTGGAAATCAGCCCCAGCATTTT.

The V and J genes are TRBV19 and TRBJ2-7; D is possibly TRBD1 (5 bases). Germline V gene data show CDR1 as LNHDA and CDR2 as SQIVND (reference sequence). This CDR3 is 14 amino acids long. Trimming pared 3 bases from V and 7 bases from J, leaving 16 bases between. DNA for the CDR3: TGTGCCAGTAGTATTTGGGGCCGTCGAGGTGAGCAGTACTTC. It specifies CASSIWGRRGEQYF.

The chain links TRBV5-1 to TRBJ1-1, with D possibly being TRBD1 (5 bases). The CDR3 runs to 15 residues. Germline-derived CDR1 and CDR2 are SGHRS and YFSETQ. V shed 0 bases and J shed 5 bases, with 14 bases lying between them. CDR3 in DNA: TGCGCCAGCAGCTTGGCCGGAGGGGTAGGGACTGAAGCTTTCTTT. Amino acid sequence: CASSLAGGVGTEAFF.

The rearrangement links TRBV11-1 to TRBJ2-2; a possible D gene is TRBD1 (6 bases). Germline V gives CDR1 SGHAT, CDR2 FQDESV (reference sequence). The V and J ends lost 2 bases and 6 bases respectively, with 10 bases between them. The CDR3 runs 14 residues. As DNA, the CDR3 is TGTGCCAGCAGCTTATCCAGGGGTCCCGGGGAGCTGTTTTTT. It yields the protein CASSLSRGPGELFF. The variable domain in full, with the rest retrieved from reference TRBV11-1 and TRBJ2-2, is EAEVAQSPRYKITEKSQAVAFWCDPISGHATLYWYRQILGQGPELLVQFQDESVVDDSQLPKDRFSAERLKGVDSTLKIQPAELGDSAMYLCASSLSRGPGELFFGEGSRLTVL.

The chain joins TRBV6-5 to TRBJ1-1; TRBD1 matches at 9 bases. Germline assignment: CDR1 MNHEY and CDR2 SVGAGI. V shed 6 bases, J shed 4 bases, and the junction held 9 bases outside the gene matches. The CDR3 covers 15 residues. CDR3 sequence reads: CASSRMTGGGTEAFF. The CDR3 DNA is TGTGCCAGCAGCCGCATGACAGGGGGAGGCACTGAAGCTTTCTTT.